This T cell receptor (beta chain) is from a study of human T cells and chemical hapten exposure. The ends were cut back, 4 bases at V and 1 base at J, with 12 bases in the middle. Germline values: CDR1 KGHSH, CDR2 LQKENI. The CDR3 has 15 amino acids. The sample's time point: pre-sensitization, week 0. Treatment: therapeutic diphenylcyclopropenone sensitization with weekly scalp DPC. From whole blood left unfractionated, total RNA was extracted. Library preparation tagged each individual cDNA molecule with a unique molecular identifier. TCRdb analysed the RACE reads with MiXCR anew, one entry per CDR3 protein. Among more than 100,000 distinct CDR3 sequences listed, 13% were seen once. A note on this clonotype: Its antigen is currently unknown.

Study-wide findings and caveats: Among expanded TCRs, significantly more large CDR3 similarity clusters formed than among controls. Unchanged with DPC sensitization were TCRs above 1 in 1000 frequency.

The sequencing here drew on whole blood, taken in connection with sensitization to the hapten diphenylcyclopropenone (DPC). The sequence derives from a woman aged 18-35 years with alopecia areata. Some clones in this sample may be carry-over from other donors' samples. The gene calls are TRBV18 and TRBJ2-3; D is possibly TRBD1 or TRBD2 (6 bases each). This CDR3 is CASSQQGLGTDTQYF. The DNA for the CDR3 is TGTGCCAGCTCACAACAGGGACTCGGCACAGATACGCAGTATTTT.